A single sample gave rise to the 3 T cell receptor beta chains below, sequenced in a study of T cell changes during pregnancy in multiple sclerosis. Profiling relied on immunoSEQ multiplex PCR, and the TCRdb table lists in-frame clones only, not all of them. This sample carries fewer than 80,000 clones, 90% to 95% of them seen once, and the ten largest clones take more than 0.12%. Source: CD4+ T cells from peripheral blood mononuclear cells, taken after pregnancy. Receptors were obtained from a female donor with multiple sclerosis, enrolled in a pregnancy study.

The rearrangement links TRBV5-1 to TRBJ1-1; the D gene is possibly TRBD1 (5 bases). The V and J ends lost 4 bases and 4 bases respectively, with 14 bases between them. The CDR3 sequence is 14 residues long. Germline CDR1 and CDR2: SGHRS and YFSETQ. Written as DNA, the CDR3 is TGCGCCAGCAGCATAGCAGGGTTAGGCACTGAAGCTTTCTTT. Amino acid sequence: CASSIAGLGTEAFF. Based on the CDR3 plus reference TRBV5-1 and TRBJ1-1, the full variable domain is KAGVTQTPRYLIKTRGQQVTLSCSPISGHRSVSWYQQTPGQGLQFLFEYFSETQRNKGNFPGRFSGRQFSNSRSEMNVSTLELGDSALYLCASSIAGLGTEAFFGQGTRLTVV.

The chain recombines TRBV19 with TRBJ1-2; 7 bases align to TRBD1. The germline V gene has CDR1 LNHDA and CDR2 SQIVND (reference sequence). Germline trimming cut 10 bases from V and 4 bases from J; bases unmatched to any gene: 9. CDR3 length: 13 residues. CDR3 region: CATRGLGGYGYTF. The DNA of the CDR3 is TGTGCCACCAGGGGGTTAGGCGGCTATGGCTACACCTTC.

The chain couples TRBV18 to TRBJ1-1; no firm D call. Between the trimmed V and J ends, which lost 1 base and 1 base, there was a span of 13 bases. The germline V gene has CDR1 KGHSH and CDR2 LQKENI. This CDR3 is 16 amino acids long. The CDR3 reads CASSPLGFGANTEAFF. Here the CDR3 DNA reads TGTGCCAGCTCACCACTAGGTTTCGGAGCGAACACTGAAGCTTTCTTT. The complete variable domain, with remaining parts taken from reference TRBV18 and TRBJ1-1, reads NAGVMQNPRHLVRRRGQEARLRCSPMKGHSHVYWYRQLPEEGLKFMVYLQKENIIDESGMPKERFSAEFPKEGPSILRIQQVVRGDSAAYFCASSPLGFGANTEAFFGQGTRLTVV.